Listed below are T cell receptor beta chains from one sample, sequenced in a study of blood T cells in healthy people across ages. Each CDR3 protein is one row after TCRdb ran MiXCR on the 5' RACE reads. The data show about 640,000 distinct CDR3 sequences, about 28% seen once. Sequencing used blood. These receptors were collected from a woman at least 80 years old in good health. Each CDR3 is given with its conserved first and last residue. A D gene is named only where the DNA matches it firmly. The size entry is marked missing in some rows and otherwise reads once, few, many or a size class.

cdr3_nt cdr3_aa j_call clone_size d_call v_call
TGTGCCTGGAAAGGGGCGGCAGATACGCAGTATTTT CAWKGAADTQYF TRBJ2-3 . . TRBV30
TGTGCCATCAGTCCGGGCGCCGGGGAAGAGCAGTACTTC CAISPGAGEEQYF TRBJ2-7 many . TRBV10-3
TGTGCCAGCAGTCCCCAGTGGGACACCATCAAAGAAAAACTGTTTTTT CASSPQWDTIKEKLFF TRBJ1-4 many . TRBV27
TGTGCCAGCAGCGGTAGCGTTAGGGGGCATGCTTTCTTT CASSGSVRGHAFF TRBJ1-1 few TRBD1 TRBV14
TGCAGCGTCGAGAGCGGATCTTCCTCCTCCTACAATGAGCAGTTCTTC CSVESGSSSSYNEQFF TRBJ2-1 . . TRBV20-1
TGTGCCAGCAGCCTCCAGGGAGGGGTGGGCACTGAAGCTTTCTTT CASSLQGGVGTEAFF TRBJ1-1 many . TRBV27
TGCGCCAGCAGCTTGGCGCGCACCTACGAGCAGTACTTC CASSLARTYEQYF TRBJ2-7 many . TRBV5-1
TGTGCCACCAGTGATTCGCAAGGCCCTGGAGAGCAGTACTTC CATSDSQGPGEQYF TRBJ2-5 many . TRBV24-1
TGTGCCAGCAGCCCCTCCGGGACAGGGTTGGCTGAAGCTTTCTTT CASSPSGTGLAEAFF TRBJ1-1 . TRBD1 TRBV7-2
TGTGCCAGCGGCTTAGTACCGCTAGCGGGGGGGCGTAGAGATACGCAGTATTTT CASGLVPLAGGRRDTQYF TRBJ2-3 once TRBD2 TRBV7-2
TGCAGTGCTAGCAAAGGACAGGGGGCGCCCGGGGAGCTGTTTTTT CSASKGQGAPGELFF TRBJ2-2 few TRBD1 TRBV20-1
TGCAGTGCCGTTCGGGGGGGCGCTCATAATTCACCCCTCCACTTT CSAVRGGAHNSPLHF TRBJ1-6 . . TRBV20-1
TGTGCCAGCAGCCCCCCCGGGACAGAGGAGACCCAGTACTTC CASSPPGTEETQYF TRBJ2-5 many TRBD1 TRBV7-2
TGTGCCAGCAGCGTACAGGGCACTGAAGCTTTCTTT CASSVQGTEAFF TRBJ1-1 many . TRBV7-6
TGTGCCAGCAGCTTAGGGTTCCTCGGAAGGAACACTGAAGCTTTCTTT CASSLGFLGRNTEAFF TRBJ1-1 . . TRBV11-2
TGTGCCAGCAGCCCGGGACTTAAGAACACTGAAGCTTTCTTT CASSPGLKNTEAFF TRBJ1-1 . . TRBV7-9
TGTGCCAGCAGTTACTCGGGGAAAGGCTACGAGCAGTACTTC CASSYSGKGYEQYF TRBJ2-7 . . TRBV6-5
TGTGCCTCCTCGCCACAGCAGACCATCTACGAGCAGTACTTC CASSPQQTIYEQYF TRBJ2-7 many . TRBV4-2
TGTGCCAGCAGCTTAGTTGGCACAGATACGCAGTATTTT CASSLVGTDTQYF TRBJ2-3 many . TRBV12-3/TRBV12-4
TGTGCCAGCAGCTTGGACAGGGGAACCCGAATCCACTTT CASSLDRGTRIHF TRBJ1-6 many TRBD1 TRBV5-5
TGCAGTGCTGGGACAGGGGGGCGGGAGACCCAGTACTTC CSAGTGGRETQYF TRBJ2-5 . TRBD1 TRBV20-1
TGTGCCAGTAGTATCCTCCGGTCCCGTCAGGAGACCCAGTACTTC CASSILRSRQETQYF TRBJ2-5 many . TRBV19
TGTGCCAGCCATCCAAGGGGGACGCTGACTACAGATGCGCAGTATTTT CASHPRGTLTTDAQYF TRBJ2-3 . . TRBV12-3/TRBV12-4
TGCAGTGCTAGAGCCAGGAGAGCGGGGAGGAACATTCAGTACTTC CSARARRAGRNIQYF TRBJ2-4 many TRBD2 TRBV20-1